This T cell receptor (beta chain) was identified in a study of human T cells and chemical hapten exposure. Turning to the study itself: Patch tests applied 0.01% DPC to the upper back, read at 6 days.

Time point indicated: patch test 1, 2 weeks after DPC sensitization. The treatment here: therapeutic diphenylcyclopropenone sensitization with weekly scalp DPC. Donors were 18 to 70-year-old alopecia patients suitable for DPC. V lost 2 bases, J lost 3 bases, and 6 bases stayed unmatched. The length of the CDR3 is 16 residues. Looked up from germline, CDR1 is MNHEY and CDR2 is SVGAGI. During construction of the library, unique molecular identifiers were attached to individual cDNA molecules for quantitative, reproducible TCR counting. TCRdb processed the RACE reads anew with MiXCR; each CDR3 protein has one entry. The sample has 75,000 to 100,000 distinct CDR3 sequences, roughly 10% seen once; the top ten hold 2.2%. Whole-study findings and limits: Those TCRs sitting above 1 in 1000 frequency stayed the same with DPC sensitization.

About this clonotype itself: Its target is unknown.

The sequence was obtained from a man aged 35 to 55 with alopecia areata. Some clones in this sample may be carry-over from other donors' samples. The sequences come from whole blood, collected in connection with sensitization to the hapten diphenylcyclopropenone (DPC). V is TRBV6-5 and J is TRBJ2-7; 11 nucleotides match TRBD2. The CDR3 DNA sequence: TGTGCCAGCAGTTACGACACTAGCGGGAGAATCTACGAGCAGTACTTC. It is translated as CASSYDTSGRIYEQYF.